This T cell receptor beta chain was captured in a study of T cell changes during pregnancy in multiple sclerosis. The protocol was immunoSEQ multiplex PCR, while the TCRdb copy is restricted to in-frame clones and leaves out a portion. Among 20,000 to 25,000 clones listed, roughly 90% were seen once. Per the germline V gene, CDR1 is SGHRS and CDR2 is YFSETQ. This CDR3 contains 16 residues. J was trimmed by 3 bases and V by 0 bases; bases with no gene match: 5. This chain uses TRBV5-1 with TRBJ2-2; TRBD2 matches at 7 bases. This clonotype was sampled from a female donor in good health, enrolled as a control in a pregnancy study. Sequencing was performed on CD4+ T cells from peripheral blood mononuclear cells, taken in the first trimester of pregnancy. The CDR3 DNA follows: TGCGCCAGCAGCTTGGGGGGAGGGCCACACACCGGGGAGCTGTTTTTT. This gives the protein CASSLGGGPHTGELFF. Together with reference TRBV5-1 and TRBJ2-2, the CDR3 gives the full variable domain: KAGVTQTPRYLIKTRGQQVTLSCSPISGHRSVSWYQQTPGQGLQFLFEYFSETQRNKGNFPGRFSGRQFSNSRSEMNVSTLELGDSALYLCASSLGGGPHTGELFFGEGSRLTVL.